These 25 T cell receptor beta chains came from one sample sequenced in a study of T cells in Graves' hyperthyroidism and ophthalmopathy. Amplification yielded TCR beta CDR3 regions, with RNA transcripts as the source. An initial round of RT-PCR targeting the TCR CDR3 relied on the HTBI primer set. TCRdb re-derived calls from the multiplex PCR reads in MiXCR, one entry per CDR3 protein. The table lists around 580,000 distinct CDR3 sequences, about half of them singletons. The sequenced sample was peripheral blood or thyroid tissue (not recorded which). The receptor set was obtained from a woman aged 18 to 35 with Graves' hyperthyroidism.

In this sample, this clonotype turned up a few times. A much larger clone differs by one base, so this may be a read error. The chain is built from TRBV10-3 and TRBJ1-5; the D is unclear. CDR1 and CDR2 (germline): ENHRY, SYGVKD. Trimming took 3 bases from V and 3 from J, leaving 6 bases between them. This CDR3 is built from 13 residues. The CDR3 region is CAISDRLNQPQHF. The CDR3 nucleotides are TGTGCCATCAGTGACAGGCTCAATCAGCCCCAGCATTTT.

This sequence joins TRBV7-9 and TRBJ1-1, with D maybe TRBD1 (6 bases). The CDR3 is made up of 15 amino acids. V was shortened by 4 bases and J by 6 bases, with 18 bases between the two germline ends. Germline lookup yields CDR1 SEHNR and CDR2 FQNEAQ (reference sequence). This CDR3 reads CASSSLPMGGPEAFF. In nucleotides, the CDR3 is TGTGCCAGCAGCTCCCTTCCGATGGGGGGCCCTGAAGCTTTCTTT.

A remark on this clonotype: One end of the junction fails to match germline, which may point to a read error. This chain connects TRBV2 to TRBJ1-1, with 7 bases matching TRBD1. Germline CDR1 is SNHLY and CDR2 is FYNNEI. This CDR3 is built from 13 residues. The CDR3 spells CASRETGKTEALF. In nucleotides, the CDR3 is TGTGCCAGCAGGGAGACAGGGAAAACTGAAGCTCTCTTT.

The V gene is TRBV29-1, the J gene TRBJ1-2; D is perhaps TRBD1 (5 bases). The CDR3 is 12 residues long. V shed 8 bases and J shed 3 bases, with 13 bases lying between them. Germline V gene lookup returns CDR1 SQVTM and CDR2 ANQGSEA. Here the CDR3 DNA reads TGCAGCCCTGGGGGAGGGGACTATGGCTACACCTTC. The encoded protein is CSPGGGDYGYTF.

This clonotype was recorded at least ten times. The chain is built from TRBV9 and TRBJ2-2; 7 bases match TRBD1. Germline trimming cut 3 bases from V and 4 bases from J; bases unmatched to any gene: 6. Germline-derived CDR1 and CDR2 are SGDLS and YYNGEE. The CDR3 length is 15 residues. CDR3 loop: CASSAEGAFTGELFF. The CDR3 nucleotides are TGTGCCAGCAGCGCCGAGGGGGCGTTCACCGGGGAGCTGTTTTTT.

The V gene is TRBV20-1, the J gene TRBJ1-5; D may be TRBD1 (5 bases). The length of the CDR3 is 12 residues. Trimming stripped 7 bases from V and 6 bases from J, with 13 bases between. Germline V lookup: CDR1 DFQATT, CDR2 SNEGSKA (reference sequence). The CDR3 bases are TGCAGTGATTCGGGGCTGGGTCAGCCCCAGCATTTT. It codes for CSDSGLGQPQHF.

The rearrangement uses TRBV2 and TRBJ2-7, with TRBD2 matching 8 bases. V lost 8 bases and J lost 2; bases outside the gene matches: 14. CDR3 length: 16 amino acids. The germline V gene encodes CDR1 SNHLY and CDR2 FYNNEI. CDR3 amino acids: CASSPPFSGNAYEQYF. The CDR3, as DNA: TGTGCCAGCTCACCACCCTTTAGCGGGAATGCCTACGAGCAGTACTTC.

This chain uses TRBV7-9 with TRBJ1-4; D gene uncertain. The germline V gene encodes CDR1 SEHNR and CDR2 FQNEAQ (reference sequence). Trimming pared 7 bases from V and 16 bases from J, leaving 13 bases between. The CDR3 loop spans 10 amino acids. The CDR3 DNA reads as TGTGCCAGCACTAATGAAAAGCCGTTTTTT. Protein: CASTNEKPFF.

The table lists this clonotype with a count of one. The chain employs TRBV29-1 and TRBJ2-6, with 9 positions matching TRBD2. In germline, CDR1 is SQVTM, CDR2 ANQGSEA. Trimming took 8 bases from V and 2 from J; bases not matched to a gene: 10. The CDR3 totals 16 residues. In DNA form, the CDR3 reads TGCAGCCCTCGTGAGCGGGAGGTCACTGGGGCCAACGTCCTGACTTTC. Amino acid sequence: CSPREREVTGANVLTF.

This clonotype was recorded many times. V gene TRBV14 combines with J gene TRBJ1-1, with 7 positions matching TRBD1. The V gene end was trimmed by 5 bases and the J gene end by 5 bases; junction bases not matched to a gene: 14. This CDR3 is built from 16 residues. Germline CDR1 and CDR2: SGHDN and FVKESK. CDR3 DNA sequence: TGTGCCAGCAGCTCGGACAGGTCTTCTATAATGACTGAAGCTTTCTTT. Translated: CASSSDRSSIMTEAFF.

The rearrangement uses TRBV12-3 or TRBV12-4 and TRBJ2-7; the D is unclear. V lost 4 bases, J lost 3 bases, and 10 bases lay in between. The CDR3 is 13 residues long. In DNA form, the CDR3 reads TGTGCCAGCAGTTCGGGTGACGGCTACGAGCAGTACTTC. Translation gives CASSSGDGYEQYF.

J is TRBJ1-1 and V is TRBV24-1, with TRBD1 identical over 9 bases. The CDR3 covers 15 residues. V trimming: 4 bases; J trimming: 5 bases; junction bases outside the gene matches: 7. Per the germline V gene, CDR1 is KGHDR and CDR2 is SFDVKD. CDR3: CATSDADRGNTEAFF. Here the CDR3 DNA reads TGTGCCACCAGTGACGCGGACAGGGGTAATACTGAAGCTTTCTTT.

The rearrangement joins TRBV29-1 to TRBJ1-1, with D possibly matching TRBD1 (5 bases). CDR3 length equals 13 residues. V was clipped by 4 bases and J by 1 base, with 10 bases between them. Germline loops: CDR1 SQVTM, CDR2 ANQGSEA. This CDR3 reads CSVAKGSNTEAFF. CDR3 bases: TGCAGCGTTGCAAAGGGGTCGAACACTGAAGCTTTCTTT.

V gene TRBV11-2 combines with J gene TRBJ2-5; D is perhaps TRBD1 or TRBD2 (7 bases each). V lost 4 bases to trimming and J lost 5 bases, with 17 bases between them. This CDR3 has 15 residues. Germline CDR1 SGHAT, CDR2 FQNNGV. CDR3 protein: CASSYRQGGRETQYF. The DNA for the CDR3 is TGTGCCAGCAGCTATAGACAGGGAGGGAGGGAGACCCAGTACTTC.

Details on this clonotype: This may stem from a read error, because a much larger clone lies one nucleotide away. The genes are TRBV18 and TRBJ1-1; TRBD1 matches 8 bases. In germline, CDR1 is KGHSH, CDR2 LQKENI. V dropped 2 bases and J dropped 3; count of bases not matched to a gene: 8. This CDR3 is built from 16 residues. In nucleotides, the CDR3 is TGTGCCAGCTCACCAAGGACAGGGCGTTTGGACACTGAAGCTTTCTTT. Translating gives CASSPRTGRLDTEAFF.

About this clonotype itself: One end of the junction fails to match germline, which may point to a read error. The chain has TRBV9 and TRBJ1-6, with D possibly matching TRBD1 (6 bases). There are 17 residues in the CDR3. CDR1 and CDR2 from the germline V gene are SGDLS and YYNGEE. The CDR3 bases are TGTGCCAGCAGCCCCCGGGGGGCCAGCTCCTATAATTCACCCCCCCACTTT. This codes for CASSPRGASSYNSPPHF.

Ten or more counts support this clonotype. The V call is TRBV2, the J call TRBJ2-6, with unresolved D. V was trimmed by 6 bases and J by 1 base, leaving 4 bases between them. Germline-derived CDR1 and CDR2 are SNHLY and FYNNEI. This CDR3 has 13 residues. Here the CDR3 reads CASSESGANVLTF. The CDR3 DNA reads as TGTGCCAGCAGCGAATCTGGGGCCAACGTCCTGACTTTC.

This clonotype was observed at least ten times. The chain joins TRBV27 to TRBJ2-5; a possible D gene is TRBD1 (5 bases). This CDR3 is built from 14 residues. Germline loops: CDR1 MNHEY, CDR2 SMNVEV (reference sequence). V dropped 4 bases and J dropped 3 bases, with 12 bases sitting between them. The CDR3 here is CASSSRTREETQYF. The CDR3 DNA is TGTGCCAGCAGTTCAAGGACACGGGAAGAGACCCAGTACTTC.

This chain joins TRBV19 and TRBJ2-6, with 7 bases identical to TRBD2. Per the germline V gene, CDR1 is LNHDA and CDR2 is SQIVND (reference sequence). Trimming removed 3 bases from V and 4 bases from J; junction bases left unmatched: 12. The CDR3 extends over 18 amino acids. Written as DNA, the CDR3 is TGTGCCAGTAGTATCGGTTGGGGGAGGGCCTCCGGGGCCAACGTCCTGACTTTC. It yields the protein CASSIGWGRASGANVLTF.

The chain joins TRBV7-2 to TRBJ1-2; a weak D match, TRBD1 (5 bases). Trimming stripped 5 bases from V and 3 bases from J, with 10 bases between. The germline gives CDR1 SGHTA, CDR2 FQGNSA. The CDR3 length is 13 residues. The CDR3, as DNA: TGTGCCAGCAGCCAACAACAGGACTATGGCTACACCTTC. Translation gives CASSQQQDYGYTF.

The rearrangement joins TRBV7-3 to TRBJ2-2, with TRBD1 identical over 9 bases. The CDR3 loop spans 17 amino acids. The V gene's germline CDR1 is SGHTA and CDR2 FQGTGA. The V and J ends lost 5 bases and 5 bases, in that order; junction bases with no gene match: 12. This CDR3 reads CASSRSTGGAWTGELFF. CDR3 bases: TGTGCCAGCAGCAGATCAACAGGGGGCGCTTGGACCGGGGAGCTGTTTTTT.

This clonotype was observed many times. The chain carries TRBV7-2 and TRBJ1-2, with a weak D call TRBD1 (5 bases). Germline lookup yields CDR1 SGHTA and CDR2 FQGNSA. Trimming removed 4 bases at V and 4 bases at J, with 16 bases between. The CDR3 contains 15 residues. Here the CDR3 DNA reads TGTGCCAGCAGCTCCCGGACATCCCGTGGCTATGGCTACACCTTC. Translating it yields CASSSRTSRGYGYTF.

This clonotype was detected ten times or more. This CDR3 is CASSFKSDRGYEQYF. The CDR3, as DNA: TGTGCCAGCAGCTTTAAGTCGGACAGGGGCTACGAGCAGTACTTC. V is TRBV7-2 and J is TRBJ2-7, with TRBD1 matching over 9 bases. V was clipped by 3 bases and J by 3 bases; unmatched bases: 6. The CDR3 length is 15 residues. The germline gives CDR1 SGHTA, CDR2 FQGNSA. The full variable domain, in which reference TRBV7-2 and TRBJ2-7 provide the parts outside the CDR3, is GAGVSQSPSNKVTEKGKDVELRCDPISGHTALYWYRQSLGQGLEFLIYFQGNSAPDKSGLPSDRFSAERTGGSVSTLTIQRTQQEDSAVYLCASSFKSDRGYEQYFGPGTRLTVT.

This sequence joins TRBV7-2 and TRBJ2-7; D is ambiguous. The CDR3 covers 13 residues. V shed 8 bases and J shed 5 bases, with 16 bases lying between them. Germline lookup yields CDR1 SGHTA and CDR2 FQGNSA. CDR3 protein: CASRADGWDEQYF. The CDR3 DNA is TGTGCCAGCCGAGCCGACGGGTGGGACGAGCAGTACTTC.

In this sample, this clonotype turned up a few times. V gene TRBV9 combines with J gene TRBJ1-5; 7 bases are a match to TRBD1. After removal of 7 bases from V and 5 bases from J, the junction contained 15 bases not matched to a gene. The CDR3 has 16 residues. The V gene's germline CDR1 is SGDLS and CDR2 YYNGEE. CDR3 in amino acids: CASSPQTGLTDQPQHF. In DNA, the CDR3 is TGTGCCAGCTCACCCCAGACAGGGCTTACTGATCAGCCCCAGCATTTT.